This T cell receptor beta chain was sequenced for a study of cytomegalovirus exposure and HLA in healthy donors. The CDR3 runs 13 residues. Germline V lookup: CDR1 LNHDA, CDR2 SQIVND (reference sequence). V was cut by 4 bases and J by 2 bases, with 8 bases left in between. 60 Vbeta and 13 Jbeta primers were used in PCR. The assay was immunoSEQ multiplex PCR, and TCRdb's table has in-frame clones only and misses some. Of more than 95,000 clones in the sample, roughly 80% were seen once. This chain joins TRBV19 and TRBJ1-2, with D maybe TRBD1 (6 bases). The clonotype was recovered from a man between 18 and 35 years old in good health and CMV-seronegative. Input material: PBMCs. The CDR3 DNA is TGTGCCAGTAGTAGGACAGAGAACTATGGCTACACCTTC. Protein sequence: CASSRTENYGYTF.